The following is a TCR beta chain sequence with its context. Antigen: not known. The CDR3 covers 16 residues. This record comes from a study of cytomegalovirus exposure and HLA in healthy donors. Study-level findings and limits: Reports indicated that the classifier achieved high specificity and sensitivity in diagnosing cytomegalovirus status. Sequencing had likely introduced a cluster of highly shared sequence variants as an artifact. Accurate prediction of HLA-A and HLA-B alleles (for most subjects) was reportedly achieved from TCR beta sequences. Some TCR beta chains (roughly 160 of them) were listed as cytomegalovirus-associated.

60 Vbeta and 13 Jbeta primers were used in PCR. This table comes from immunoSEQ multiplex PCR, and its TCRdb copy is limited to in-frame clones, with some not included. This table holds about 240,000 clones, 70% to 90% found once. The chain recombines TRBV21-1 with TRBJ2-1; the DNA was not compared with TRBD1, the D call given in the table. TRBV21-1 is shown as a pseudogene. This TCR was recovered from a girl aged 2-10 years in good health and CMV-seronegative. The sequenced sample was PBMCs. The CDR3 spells CASSKEASYRGNEQFF. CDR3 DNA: TGTGCCAGCAGCAAAGAGGCGAGTTATAGGGGGAATGAGCAGTTCTTC.